This T cell receptor beta chain emerged from a study of blood T cell repertoires in COVID-19. About the research overall: Recovered status in Cohort 3 required two negative PCRs, clearance, or symptom resolution. Specimens from acute and convalescent COVID-19 originated in the United States, Italy and Spain. PBMCs, B-cell-depleted T cells, or T cells provided the cDNA or gDNA that made up the material.

The CDR3 is 13 amino acids. Trimming took off 0 bases at V and 7 bases at J, with 11 bases between the two ends. The germline CDR1 and CDR2 sequences are SGHRS and YFSETQ. Only in-frame clones appear in the TCRdb table, and some are missing; sequencing was by immunoSEQ multiplex PCR. This sample has 250,000 to 300,000 clones, with 88% found just once. Cohort allocation depended upon clinical history that participants reported. The clonotype comes from a woman aged 60-70 years in a cohort exposed to, infected with or recovered from COVID-19 (not recorded which). Material for sequencing was PBMCs or T cells enriched from blood (not recorded which). The chain couples TRBV5-1 to TRBJ2-7; D is perhaps TRBD2 (5 bases). CDR3 nucleotide sequence: TGCGCCAGCAGCTTGGAGGAGGCGGAGGAGCAGTACTTC. Encoded protein: CASSLEEAEEQYF.